This T cell receptor beta chain was captured in a study of coeliac disease. Findings and limits, study-wide: Most TRB amino acid sequences occurred in only one sample.

The data were produced by immunoSEQ multiplex PCR, yet TCRdb's version contains in-frame clones alone and is incomplete. The sample yields fewer than 6,500 clones, 55% to 80% seen once. Of note for this clone: The target antigen is unknown.

The source is a man between 65 and 80 years old with active celiac disease. Sequenced: lymphocytes from the gut lamina propria.

CDR3 in amino acids: CASSATRGGETQYF. The CDR3 region has the DNA TGCGCCAGCAGCGCAACTAGAGGCGGCGAGACCCAGTACTTC. V is TRBV5-1 and J is TRBJ2-5; perhaps TRBD2 as D (5 bases). Germline lookup yields CDR1 SGHRS and CDR2 YFSETQ. Trimming shortened V by 4 bases and J by 5 bases, and 15 bases separated the two germline ends. The CDR3 consists of 14 residues.